This passage covers 11 T cell receptor beta chains from one sample sequenced in a study of blood T cell repertoires in COVID-19. The data were produced by immunoSEQ multiplex PCR, yet TCRdb's version contains in-frame clones alone and is incomplete. The sample consists of fewer than 130,000 clones, more than 70% of them appearing once. The sequencing sample was made of peripheral blood. The receptors shown here come from a woman in her 50s with acute or convalescent COVID-19.

This chain uses TRBV7-8 with TRBJ2-2; TRBD1 matches 10 bases. Trimming took 2 bases from V and 8 from J; bases not matched to a gene: 5. Germline V gene data show CDR1 as SGHVS and CDR2 as FQNEAQ. The length of the CDR3 is 15 residues. The DNA for the CDR3 is TGTGCCAGCAGCTTATTCGACAGGGGGCTGGGGGAGCTGTTTTTT. Translation gives CASSLFDRGLGELFF.

V usage is TRBV18 and J usage is TRBJ2-3; 8 nucleotides agree with TRBD2. The CDR3 runs to 15 residues. Trimming removed 4 bases from V and 4 bases from J; junction bases left unmatched: 7. Germline CDR1 KGHSH, CDR2 LQKENI. In nucleotides, the CDR3 is TGTGCCAGCTCACTTTCCAGCGGGAGTGCAGATACGCAGTATTTT. This gives the protein CASSLSSGSADTQYF.

The chain combines TRBV3-1 (or the pseudogene TRBV3-2) with TRBJ2-3; the D is unclear. Per germline, CDR1 LGHDT and CDR2 YNNKEL (reference sequence). Trimming cost V 4 bases and J 2 bases, with 13 bases left between them. This CDR3 is built from 15 residues. CDR3 sequence reads: CASSPYKSLTDTQYF. CDR3 in DNA: TGTGCCAGCAGCCCCTATAAATCACTCACAGATACGCAGTATTTT.

The chain joins TRBV5-1 to TRBJ2-1, with TRBD2 identical over 7 bases. The germline V gene encodes CDR1 SGHRS and CDR2 YFSETQ. With V trimmed by 5 bases and J by 4 bases, 15 bases remained unmatched. This CDR3 has 17 residues. CDR3 region: CASSTNSGTKTYNEQFF. DNA for the CDR3: TGCGCCAGCAGTACGAATTCCGGGACTAAAACTTACAATGAGCAGTTCTTC.

This chain joins TRBV24-1 and TRBJ2-3, with 12 nucleotides matching TRBD2. The CDR3 is made up of 17 amino acids. Germline CDR1 is KGHDR and CDR2 is SFDVKD. The ends lost 4 bases at V and 5 bases at J; junction bases unmatched: 9. CDR3 bases: TGTGCCACCAGTGACCCCGGACTAGCGGGAATAAGAGATACGCAGTATTTT. Encoded protein: CATSDPGLAGIRDTQYF.

The chain recombines TRBV5-5 with TRBJ1-1; D uncertain. V was cut by 1 base and J by 1 base, with 5 bases left in between. The CDR3 runs to 13 residues. Germline V lookup: CDR1 SGHKS, CDR2 YYEKEE (reference sequence). The CDR3: CASSLTPNTEAFF. The CDR3 coding sequence is TGTGCCAGCAGCTTGACACCGAACACTGAAGCTTTCTTT.

The chain uses TRBV2 and TRBJ1-4; 7 nucleotides line up with TRBD1. CDR1 SNHLY and CDR2 FYNNEI come from the germline V gene. The CDR3 is 12 amino acids. V lost 5 bases to trimming and J lost 15 bases; unmatched junction nucleotides: 9. CDR3 in amino acids: CASSLTGRELFF. The CDR3 DNA sequence: TGTGCCAGCAGTCTGACAGGGAGAGAGTTGTTTTTT.

The gene calls are TRBV19 and TRBJ2-5, with 7 bases aligning to TRBD2. From germline, CDR1 is LNHDA and CDR2 SQIVND (reference sequence). The junction had 9 bases not matched to a gene; V was cut back by 1 base and J by 7 bases. CDR3 length: 15 amino acids. In DNA, the CDR3 is TGTGCCAGTAGTATAGGCCTAGCGGATAGGGGGACCCAGTACTTC. This sequence encodes CASSIGLADRGTQYF. Filled out from reference TRBV19 and TRBJ2-5, the complete variable domain reads DGGITQSPKYLFRKEGQNVTLSCEQNLNHDAMYWYRQDPGQGLRLIYYSQIVNDFQKGDIAEGYSVSREKKESFPLTVTSAQKNPTAFYLCASSIGLADRGTQYFGPGTRLLVL.

The rearrangement joins TRBV3-1 (or the pseudogene TRBV3-2) to TRBJ1-4; TRBD1 matches 7 bases. Germline CDR1 LGHDT, CDR2 YNNKEL (reference sequence). V shed 4 bases and J 3 bases; nucleotides not matched to a gene: 5. The CDR3 is 15 amino acids. Here the CDR3 reads CASSRTGDPNEKLFF. The CDR3 DNA reads TGTGCCAGCAGCCGAACAGGGGATCCTAATGAAAAACTGTTTTTT.

This clone was seen once. The V call is TRBV19, the J call TRBJ2-3; TRBD1 agrees at 7 bases. The V segment lost 3 bases and the J segment 1 base; nucleotides outside the gene matches: 7. Germline V gene sequence: CDR1 LNHDA, CDR2 SQIVND (reference sequence). The length of the CDR3 is 16 residues. In DNA, the CDR3 is TGTGCCAGTAGTATGGTAGGGGGCCGCGGCACAGATACGCAGTATTTT. As protein: CASSMVGGRGTDTQYF. The whole variable domain, remainder taken from reference TRBV19 and TRBJ2-3, is DGGITQSPKYLFRKEGQNVTLSCEQNLNHDAMYWYRQDPGQGLRLIYYSQIVNDFQKGDIAEGYSVSREKKESFPLTVTSAQKNPTAFYLCASSMVGGRGTDTQYFGPGTRLTVL.

J is TRBJ1-3 and V is TRBV11-1; no clear D. The CDR3 is made up of 14 amino acids. From germline, CDR1 is SGHAT and CDR2 FQDESV (reference sequence). Between the trimmed V and J ends, which lost 7 bases and 0 bases, there was a span of 10 bases. Here the CDR3 reads CASIGENSGNTIYF. Written as DNA, the CDR3 is TGTGCCAGCATCGGGGAGAACTCTGGAAACACCATATATTTT.